These 24 T cell receptor beta chains were sequenced from one sample in a study of neurological immune-mediated disorders. TCRdb re-derived calls from the 5' RACE reads in MiXCR, one entry per CDR3 protein. The sample has about 120,000 distinct CDR3 sequences; roughly 3.4% are singletons. The specimen was PBMCs. Receptors originate from a woman in her 30s with multiple sclerosis.

This clonotype occurred many times. The chain carries TRBV15 and TRBJ2-2; a weak D match, TRBD2 (5 bases). The V end lost 2 bases, the J end lost 0 bases, and 10 bases lay between the germline ends. The length of the CDR3 is 16 residues. Per the germline V gene, CDR1 is LNHNV and CDR2 is YYDKDF (reference sequence). CDR3 DNA sequence: TGTGCCACCAGCAGACGGGGTGGCTCGAACACCGGGGAGCTGTTTTTT. Amino acid sequence: CATSRRGGSNTGELFF.

The sample holds many counts of this clonotype. The chain carries TRBV12-3 or TRBV12-4 and TRBJ2-5, with D unresolved. V lost 3 bases and J 1 base, leaving 3 bases between the germline ends. The CDR3 loop spans 12 amino acids. In DNA, the CDR3 is TGTGCCAGCAGTTTCGGCCAAGAGACCCAGTACTTC. The encoded protein is CASSFGQETQYF.

This clonotype was counted at least ten times. The CDR3 DNA sequence: TGTGCCATCAGTGCCACAGATACGCAGTATTTT. It is translated as CAISATDTQYF. The V call is TRBV10-3, the J call TRBJ2-3; D not certain. This CDR3 comprises 11 residues. In germline, CDR1 is ENHRY, CDR2 SYGVKD. V was pared by 4 bases and J by 2 bases, with 1 base between.

In this sample, this clonotype turned up many times. Here the CDR3 DNA reads TGTGCCAGCAGCCCGTTTGGACAGTACTACGAGCAGTACTTC. Protein: CASSPFGQYYEQYF. This rearrangement joins TRBV7-2 to TRBJ2-7; maybe TRBD1 (6 bases). Germline loops: CDR1 SGHTA, CDR2 FQGNSA. The CDR3 is 14 residues long. V shed 5 bases and J shed 3 bases, with 14 bases lying between them.

This clonotype came up many times. In DNA, the CDR3 is TGTGCCAGCAGCCCCCGTGGGTACTCTGGGGCCAACGTCCTGACTTTC. Its translation: CASSPRGYSGANVLTF. The rearrangement joins TRBV9 to TRBJ2-6; no firm D call. The V gene lost 4 bases and the J gene lost 0 bases, with 11 bases spanning the gap. Germline-derived CDR1 and CDR2 are SGDLS and YYNGEE. The CDR3 loop spans 16 amino acids. Full variable domain (remainder filled in from reference TRBV9 and TRBJ2-6): DSGVTQTPKHLITATGQRVTLRCSPRSGDLSVYWYQQSLDQGLQFLIQYYNGEERAKGNILERFSAQQFPDLHSELNLSSLELGDSALYFCASSPRGYSGANVLTFGAGSRLTVL.

Ten or more counts support this clonotype. The CDR3 is CASSSSTGPYEQYF. The CDR3 nucleotides read TGTGCCAGCAGTTCATCGACAGGGCCCTACGAGCAGTACTTC. The chain combines TRBV12-3 or TRBV12-4 with TRBJ2-7, with 7 bases lining up with TRBD1. V was clipped by 4 bases and J by 2 bases; unmatched bases: 5. The CDR3 contains 14 residues.

This clonotype has at least ten counts. The rearrangement joins TRBV5-1 to TRBJ2-4; 7 positions match TRBD1. Looked up from germline, CDR1 is SGHRS and CDR2 is YFSETQ. The CDR3 covers 15 residues. The trim removed 2 bases at V and 5 bases at J, leaving 7 bases unmatched. CDR3 DNA sequence: TGCGCCAGCAGCTTAACCCCGGGACAGCAAAACATTCAGTACTTC. Translated: CASSLTPGQQNIQYF.

At least ten counts were recorded for this clonotype. V usage is TRBV20-1 and J usage is TRBJ2-3, with a weak D call TRBD2 (5 bases). V gave up 6 bases and J gave up 3 bases, with 19 bases separating them. The germline V gene encodes CDR1 DFQATT and CDR2 SNEGSKA (reference sequence). The CDR3 loop spans 15 amino acids. CDR3 nucleotide sequence: TGCAGTGCCGAAAGCGCGGAGGAAGTTACAGATACGCAGTATTTT. This translates into CSAESAEEVTDTQYF.

This clonotype has ten or more counts. This sequence joins TRBV5-1 and TRBJ2-1; D ambiguous. V gave up 4 bases and J gave up 4 bases, with 9 bases separating them. Germline loops: CDR1 SGHRS, CDR2 YFSETQ. The CDR3 length is 13 residues. CDR3 in DNA: TGCGCCAGCAGCCCCAACCGGTACAATGAGCAGTTCTTC. Translated: CASSPNRYNEQFF.

This sequence joins TRBV9 and TRBJ2-1; no firm D call. V was cut by 0 bases and J by 7 bases, with 11 bases left in between. CDR3 size: 14 residues. Germline V gene sequence: CDR1 SGDLS, CDR2 YYNGEE. CDR3 sequence: CASSVGTVGNEQFF. CDR3 DNA: TGTGCCAGCAGCGTAGGGACGGTCGGGAATGAGCAGTTCTTC.

Many counts were recorded for this clonotype. The rearrangement uses TRBV12-3 or TRBV12-4 and TRBJ2-2; 8 nucleotides agree with TRBD1. The CDR3 consists of 14 residues. V shed 6 bases, J shed 5 bases, and the junction held 5 bases outside the gene matches. The DNA for the CDR3 is TGTGCCAGCAGCATTACAGGGGGGACCGGGGAGCTGTTTTTT. It is translated as CASSITGGTGELFF.

The CDR3 reads CASLTYPTGELFF. CDR3 DNA: TGTGCCAGTCTCACCTACCCAACCGGGGAGCTGTTTTTT. The chain links TRBV21-1 to TRBJ2-2. TRBV21-1 is a recognized pseudogene. The CDR3 consists of 13 residues.

This clonotype was detected ten times or more. The chain combines TRBV29-1 with TRBJ2-3, with D possibly TRBD2 on 5 matching bases. The V end lost 5 bases, the J end lost 4 bases, and 16 bases lay between the germline ends. Germline assignment: CDR1 SQVTM and CDR2 ANQGSEA. CDR3 length: 14 residues. In DNA, the CDR3 is TGCAGCGTTACTAGTACAAATGGCCCAGATACGCAGTATTTT. This sequence encodes CSVTSTNGPDTQYF.

This clonotype has more than one count but fewer than ten. A much larger clone lies one base from this, so it may be a read error. This rearrangement joins TRBV29-1 to TRBJ2-1, with a possible D match to TRBD2 (6 bases). Germline CDR1 SQVTM, CDR2 ANQGSEA. This CDR3 contains 13 residues. CDR3 coding DNA: TGCAGCGTGGCGGGGACCTCCTACAATGCGCAGTTCTTC. Protein: CSVAGTSYNAQFF.

This clonotype was recorded many times. The V and J genes are TRBV28 and TRBJ2-7, with 10 nucleotides matching TRBD2. V lost 3 bases and J lost 5; bases outside the gene matches: 13. Germline CDR1 is MDHEN and CDR2 is SYDVKM. The CDR3 has 17 amino acids. Here the CDR3 reads CASSFSAGGSTLDEQYF. CDR3 sequence (DNA): TGTGCCAGCAGTTTTTCAGCGGGAGGGTCCACATTGGACGAGCAGTACTTC.

This clonotype was found many times. The chain is built from TRBV5-1 and TRBJ2-7; 8 nucleotides agree with TRBD2. CDR3 length: 15 residues. The J segment lost 0 bases and the V segment lost 7 bases, leaving 9 bases of the junction unmatched. CDR1 and CDR2 from the germline V gene are SGHRS and YFSETQ. CDR3 in amino acids: CASQVVAGSSYEQYF. The DNA for the CDR3 is TGCGCCAGCCAGGTGGTAGCGGGGTCCTCCTACGAGCAGTACTTC.

Ten or more counts support this clonotype. The chain uses TRBV7-2 and TRBJ1-2, with 9 bases that match TRBD1. The V gene end was trimmed by 4 bases and the J gene end by 0 bases; junction bases not matched to a gene: 6. The CDR3 spans 16 residues. Germline-derived CDR1 and CDR2 are SGHTA and FQGNSA. In nucleotides, the CDR3 is TGTGCCAGCAGCTCCCGGGACAGGGTAGCTAACTATGGCTACACCTTC. Translating it yields CASSSRDRVANYGYTF.

This clonotype was seen ten or more times. CDR3 region: CASSADNPNYGYTF. CDR3 coding DNA: TGTGCCAGTTCTGCGGATAATCCTAACTATGGCTACACCTTC. This rearrangement joins TRBV27 to TRBJ1-2; D is unresolved. Trimming shortened V by 9 bases and J by 0 bases, and 14 bases separated the two germline ends. Germline assignment: CDR1 MNHEY and CDR2 SMNVEV (reference sequence). CDR3 length equals 14 residues.

This clonotype was seen ten or more times. The chain employs TRBV5-1 and TRBJ2-1, with 9 bases that match TRBD1. The V and J ends lost 2 bases and 1 base, in that order; junction bases with no gene match: 7. Germline CDR1 reads SGHRS; CDR2 reads YFSETQ. The CDR3 is made up of 17 amino acids. The chain's CDR3 is CASSFWRGQGSYNEQFF. The CDR3, as DNA: TGCGCCAGCAGCTTTTGGAGGGGACAGGGATCCTACAATGAGCAGTTCTTC.

As for this clonotype: This sequence may be a read error, since a much larger clone differs from it by one base. The chain has TRBV5-6 and TRBJ2-1; TRBD2 might be the D (5 bases). There are 14 residues in the CDR3. Germline V gene sequence: CDR1 SGHDT, CDR2 YYEEEE. The CDR3 region is CASSPDAGRNEEFF. The CDR3 DNA follows: TGTGCCAGCAGCCCAGATGCGGGCCGGAATGAGGAGTTCTTC.

This clonotype was picked up a small number of times. Written as DNA, the CDR3 is TGTGCCAGCAGCCAAGGGTATCTTGAAGCTTTCTTT. This sequence encodes CASSQGYLEAFF. The chain links TRBV3-1 to TRBJ1-1; D uncertain. Germline V gene lookup returns CDR1 LGHDT and CDR2 YNNKEL (reference sequence). V was shortened by 1 base and J by 7 bases, with 7 bases between the two germline ends. The CDR3 covers 12 residues.

At least ten counts were recorded for this clonotype. The chain links TRBV10-3 to TRBJ2-1; TRBD2 matches at 12 bases. This CDR3 is 14 amino acids long. Germline V gene data show CDR1 as ENHRY and CDR2 as SYGVKD. After removal of 10 bases from V and 6 bases from J, the junction contained 7 bases not matched to a gene. The CDR3 reads CATRTSGEFNEQFF. The DNA for the CDR3 is TGTGCCACTAGGACTAGCGGGGAATTCAATGAGCAGTTCTTC.

This clonotype was detected a few times. CDR3 protein: CASSPRTGAYQGETQYF. The CDR3 DNA reads as TGTGCCAGCAGCCCCCGGACAGGCGCCTACCAGGGGGAGACCCAGTACTTC. The chain links TRBV5-6 to TRBJ2-5, with 7 nucleotides matching TRBD1. The germline CDR1 and CDR2 sequences are SGHDT and YYEEEE. CDR3 size: 17 residues. Losses at the gene ends were 4 bases for V and 5 bases for J; bases not matched to a gene: 17.

At least ten counts were recorded for this clonotype. The chain couples TRBV29-1 to TRBJ1-2; D is perhaps TRBD1 (6 bases). The V gene lost 4 bases and the J gene lost 3 bases, with 12 bases spanning the gap. This CDR3 has 13 amino acids. Germline CDR1 SQVTM, CDR2 ANQGSEA. CDR3 residues: CSVVRPGDYGYTF. The CDR3 DNA is TGCAGCGTTGTCCGTCCAGGGGACTATGGCTACACCTTC.